This is a list of T cell receptor beta chains from one sample in a study of blood T cell repertoires in COVID-19. The table came from immunoSEQ multiplex PCR; TCRdb's copy has only in-frame clones and leaves some out. The sample has 55,000 to 65,000 clones, more than 75% seen once. Sample: peripheral blood. The receptor set was obtained from a man aged 60 to 69 with active or convalescent COVID-19. CDR3s include the opening cysteine and the closing phenylalanine or tryptophan. Each record gives: J gene, V gene, D gene, CDR3 DNA, CDR3 protein. D genes are given only for firm matches.

>TRBJ2-1|TRBV6-4|TRBD2
TGTGCCAGCAGTGCTATACTAGCGGGGGGTCTAAATGAGCAGTTCTTC
CASSAILAGGLNEQFF
>TRBJ2-7|TRBV5-1|TRBD2
TGCGCCAGCAGCTTGGCCGCTAGCGGGGGCGAGCAGTACTTC
CASSLAASGGEQYF
>TRBJ2-7|TRBV7-9|TRBD2
TGTGCCAGCAGCTCCCCCAGCGGGAGGGCATTCTACGAGCAGTACTTC
CASSSPSGRAFYEQYF
>TRBJ2-5|TRBV5-4|TRBD1
TGTGCCAGCAGCAGGCCGGGACAGCCCCAAGAGACCCAGTACTTC
CASSRPGQPQETQYF
>TRBJ1-2|TRBV4-3|-
TGCGCCAGCAGCGGATTAGGGAGCGGCTATGGCTACACCTTC
CASSGLGSGYGYTF
>TRBJ2-3|TRBV9|TRBD2
TGTGCCAGCAGCGTAGAACTAGCGGGGCCAGATACGCAGTATTTT
CASSVELAGPDTQYF
>TRBJ1-2|TRBV9|-
TGTGCCAGCAGCGTAGCCCCAGGGAAGATCGGTGGCTACACCTTC
CASSVAPGKIGGYTF
>TRBJ1-3|TRBV4-1|-
TGCGCCAGCAGCCGAGGGGGTTTTGTGCAGCTCGGAAACACCATATATTTT
CASSRGGFVQLGNTIYF
>TRBJ2-1|TRBV5-1|TRBD2
TGCGCCAGCAGCTTTAGCGGGTCCCCCTACAATGAGCAGTTCTTC
CASSFSGSPYNEQFF
>TRBJ2-2|TRBV2|TRBD2
TGTGCCAGCAGAAGGGATACGGGGGGAGCCGGGGAGCTGTTTTTT
CASRRDTGGAGELFF